This T cell receptor beta chain was identified in a study of molecular identifiers for immune sequencing clone quantification. Whole-study context: Across replicate runs, RNA obtained from approximately 20,000 or 100,000 naive CD8 cells was divided into five, with four undergoing sequencing. Findings of the study overall: Amid 750,000 to 1,000,000 naive cells, spiked Jurkat TCR RNA from one cell was reportedly still detectable.

TCRdb used MiXCR to reprocess the PCR reads, holding one entry per CDR3 protein. The sample records about 320,000 distinct CDR3 sequences, 20% to 25% being singletons. This clonotype has a count of ten or more. What it recognizes is unknown. Trimming took off 3 bases at V and 7 bases at J, with 15 bases between the two ends. CDR1 is MDHEN, CDR2 SYDVKM, per germline. CDR3 size: 15 residues. The sequenced sample was naive CD8+ T cells from blood, with Jurkat cell RNA spiked in. Subset reported: FACS-sorted CD8+CD4-CCR7+CD45RA+ naive T cells. The chain links TRBV28 to TRBJ2-2; possible D gene TRBD1, 5 bases. The source is a human donor in good health. Some libraries in this study had Jurkat cell RNA spiked in. CDR3 in amino acids: CASSLVGVVGGELFF. The CDR3 region has the DNA TGTGCCAGCAGTTTGGTAGGGGTGGTTGGCGGGGAGCTGTTTTTT.